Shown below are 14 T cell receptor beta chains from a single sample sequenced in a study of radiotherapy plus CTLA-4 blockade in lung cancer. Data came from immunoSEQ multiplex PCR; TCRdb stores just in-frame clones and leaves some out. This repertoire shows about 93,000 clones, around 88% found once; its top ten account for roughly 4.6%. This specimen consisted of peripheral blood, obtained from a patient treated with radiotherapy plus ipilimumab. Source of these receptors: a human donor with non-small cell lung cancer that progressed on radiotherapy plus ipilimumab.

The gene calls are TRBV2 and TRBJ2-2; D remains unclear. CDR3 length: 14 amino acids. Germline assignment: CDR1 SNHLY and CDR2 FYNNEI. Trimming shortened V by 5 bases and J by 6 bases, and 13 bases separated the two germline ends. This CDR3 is CASSRVAGPGELFF. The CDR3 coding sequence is TGTGCCAGCAGTAGGGTGGCAGGTCCCGGGGAGCTGTTTTTT.

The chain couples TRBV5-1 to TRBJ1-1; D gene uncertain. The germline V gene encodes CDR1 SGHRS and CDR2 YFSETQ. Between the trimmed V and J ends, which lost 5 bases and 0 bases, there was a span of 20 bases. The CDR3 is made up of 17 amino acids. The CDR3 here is CASRPDTTGGMNTEAFF. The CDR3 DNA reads TGCGCCAGCAGGCCTGACACCACTGGAGGGATGAACACTGAAGCTTTCTTT.

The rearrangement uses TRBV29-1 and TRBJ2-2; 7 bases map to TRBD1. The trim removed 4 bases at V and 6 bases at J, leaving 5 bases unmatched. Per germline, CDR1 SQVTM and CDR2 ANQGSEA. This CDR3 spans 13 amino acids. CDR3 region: CSVARDRAGELFF. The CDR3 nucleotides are TGCAGCGTTGCCCGGGACAGAGCCGGGGAGCTGTTTTTT.

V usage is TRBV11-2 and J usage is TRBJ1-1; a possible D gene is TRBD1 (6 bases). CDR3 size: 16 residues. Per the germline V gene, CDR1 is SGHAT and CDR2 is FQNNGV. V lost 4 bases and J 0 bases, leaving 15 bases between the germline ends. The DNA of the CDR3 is TGTGCCAGCAGCTCCCCGGGACAAATTATGAACACTGAAGCTTTCTTT. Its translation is CASSSPGQIMNTEAFF.

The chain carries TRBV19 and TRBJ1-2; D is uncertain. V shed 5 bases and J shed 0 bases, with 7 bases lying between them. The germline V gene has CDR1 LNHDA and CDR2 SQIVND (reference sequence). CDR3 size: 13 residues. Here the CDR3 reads CASSHDTNYGYTF. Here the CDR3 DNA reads TGTGCCAGTAGTCACGACACTAACTATGGCTACACCTTC.

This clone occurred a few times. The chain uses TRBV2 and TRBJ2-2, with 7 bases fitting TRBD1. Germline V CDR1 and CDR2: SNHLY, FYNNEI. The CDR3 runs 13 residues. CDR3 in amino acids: CATTGSNTGELFF. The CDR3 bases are TGTGCAACGACAGGGTCAAACACCGGGGAGCTGTTTTTT.

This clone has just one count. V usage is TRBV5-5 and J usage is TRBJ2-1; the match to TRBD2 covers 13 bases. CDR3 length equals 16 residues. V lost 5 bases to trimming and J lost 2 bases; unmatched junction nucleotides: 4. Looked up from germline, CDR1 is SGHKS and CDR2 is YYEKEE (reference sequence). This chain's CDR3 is CASRHGTSGTYNEQFF. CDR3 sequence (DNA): TGTGCCAGCAGGCATGGGACTAGCGGGACCTACAATGAGCAGTTCTTC.

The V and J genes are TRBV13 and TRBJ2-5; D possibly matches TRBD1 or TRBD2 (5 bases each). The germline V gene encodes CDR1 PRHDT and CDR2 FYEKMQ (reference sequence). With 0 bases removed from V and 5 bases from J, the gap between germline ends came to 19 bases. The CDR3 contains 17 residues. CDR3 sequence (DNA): TGTGCCAGCAGCTTAGGGTACGAGGGAAGGGGTCAGGAGACCCAGTACTTC. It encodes CASSLGYEGRGQETQYF.

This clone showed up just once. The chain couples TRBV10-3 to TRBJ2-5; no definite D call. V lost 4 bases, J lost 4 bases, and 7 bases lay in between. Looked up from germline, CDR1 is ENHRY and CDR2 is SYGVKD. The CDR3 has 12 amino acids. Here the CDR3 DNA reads TGTGCCATCAGTGGACTTGGAGAGACCCAGTACTTC. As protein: CAISGLGETQYF.

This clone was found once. DNA of the CDR3: TGCGCCAGCAGCCAAAACCGCCCCCGTTCCCTCCGGAATGAAAAACTGTTTTTT. It is translated as CASSQNRPRSLRNEKLFF. V gene TRBV4-1 combines with J gene TRBJ1-4; D remains ambiguous. The CDR3 is made up of 18 amino acids. Germline CDR1 MGHRA, CDR2 YSYEKL. The V end lost 2 bases, the J end lost 5 bases, and 21 bases lay between the germline ends.

The CDR3 bases are TGTGCCAGCATCCGAGGCTCGGGAGTATGGACAGATACGCAGTATTTT. Protein sequence: CASIRGSGVWTDTQYF. The chain joins TRBV7-8 to TRBJ2-3; D perhaps matches TRBD2 (6 bases). Germline CDR1 and CDR2: SGHVS and FQNEAQ. CDR3 length: 16 residues. Trimming took off 7 bases at V and 3 bases at J, with 20 bases between the two ends.

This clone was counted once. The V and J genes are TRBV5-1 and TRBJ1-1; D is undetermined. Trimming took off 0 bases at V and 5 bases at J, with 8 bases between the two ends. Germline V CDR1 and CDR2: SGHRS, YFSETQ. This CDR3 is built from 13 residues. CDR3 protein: CASSLGQVTEAFF. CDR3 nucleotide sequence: TGCGCCAGCAGCTTGGGGCAGGTGACTGAAGCTTTCTTT.

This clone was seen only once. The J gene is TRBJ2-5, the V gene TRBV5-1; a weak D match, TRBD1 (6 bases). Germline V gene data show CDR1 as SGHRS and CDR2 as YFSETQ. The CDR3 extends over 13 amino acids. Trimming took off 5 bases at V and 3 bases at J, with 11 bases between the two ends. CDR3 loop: CASSRDIKETQYF. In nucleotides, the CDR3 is TGCGCCAGCAGTCGGGACATTAAAGAGACCCAGTACTTC.

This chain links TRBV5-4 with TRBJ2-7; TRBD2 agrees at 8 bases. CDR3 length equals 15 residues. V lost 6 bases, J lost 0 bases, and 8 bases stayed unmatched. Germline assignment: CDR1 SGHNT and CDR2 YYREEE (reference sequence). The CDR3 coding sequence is TGTGCCAGCAACTTCCTTAGCGGGATCTCCTACGAGCAGTACTTC. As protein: CASNFLSGISYEQYF.